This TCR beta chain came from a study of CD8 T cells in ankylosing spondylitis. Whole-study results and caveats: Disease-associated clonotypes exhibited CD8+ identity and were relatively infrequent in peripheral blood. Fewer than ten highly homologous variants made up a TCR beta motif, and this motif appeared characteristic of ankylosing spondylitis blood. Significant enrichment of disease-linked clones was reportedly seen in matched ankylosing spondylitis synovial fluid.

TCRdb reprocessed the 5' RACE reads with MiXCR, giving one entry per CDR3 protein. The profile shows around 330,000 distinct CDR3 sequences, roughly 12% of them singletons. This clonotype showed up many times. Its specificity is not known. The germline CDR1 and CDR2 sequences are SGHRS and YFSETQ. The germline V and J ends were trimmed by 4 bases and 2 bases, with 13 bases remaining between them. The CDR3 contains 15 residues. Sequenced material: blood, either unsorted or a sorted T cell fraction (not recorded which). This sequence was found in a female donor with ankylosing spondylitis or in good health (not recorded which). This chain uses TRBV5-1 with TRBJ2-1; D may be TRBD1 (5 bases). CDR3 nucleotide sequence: TGCGCCAGCAGCCCAGGCCAGGGCCCCTACAATGAGCAGTTCTTC. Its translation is CASSPGQGPYNEQFF.